This TCR beta chain appears in the sequencing data of a study of T cells in Graves' hyperthyroidism and ophthalmopathy (dated by TCRdb to the late 2010s). As for the study more broadly: Peripheral blood samples were taken at the time of initial diagnosis, prior to any treatment. Once sampling was done, hyperthyroidism patients were given methimazole at a starting dose of 30 mg daily, whereas ophthalmopathy patients were given high-dose intravenous methylprednisolone. The paper reports TCR Vbeta CDR3 sequencing of roughly 140 peripheral blood samples: approximately 41 ophthalmopathy, under 80 hyperthyroidism and approximately 17 progressor patients. TCR V-J signatures able to tell the groups apart were searched for in a discovery cohort of 90 to 100 patients, of whom approximately 40 had Graves' ophthalmopathy and about 55 had stable Graves' hyperthyroidism. An independent validation cohort of around 19 hyperthyroidism patients and 17 patients who later progressed to ophthalmopathy tested prospective prediction of ophthalmopathy. The study also compared thyroid tissue and blood T-cell repertoires from five or six Graves' hyperthyroidism patients. The roughly 90 discovery patients were divided at random into training and test sets in a 7:3 ratio. The paper as a whole reports these results and caveats: Sample size was not statistically predetermined, and blinding of investigators to group allocation was not performed. A model built on a 13 V-J signature distinguished ophthalmopathy from stable hyperthyroidism, reaching about 88% sensitivity and 81.08% specificity in cross-validation and 80%/75% in testing. Most expanded thyroid clonotypes (frequency above 0.001) were also found in blood, which suggests that blood repertoires may mirror thyroid immune responses. In validation, the model predicted progression to ophthalmopathy with over 65% sensitivity and 72% to 85% specificity, a median of about 6 months before onset.

Amplification of TCR beta CDR3 regions was carried out from RNA transcripts. For the first round of RT-PCR on the TCR CDR3, the HTBI primer set was used together with the Qiagen OneStep RT-PCR kit. Libraries were constructed in a second round of multiplex PCR, after which size selection and purification were performed. Libraries were sequenced paired-end with 100 bp reads on an Illumina HiSeq2000. The published analysis was carried out like this. SOAPnuke was used to process the raw data, removing reads that contained adapters or uncalled bases, had a mean Phred below 15, or lacked an exact match to the constant primer or identifier. COPE v1.2.5 was used to merge the high-quality paired reads, and each unique nucleotide sequence was defined as a clonotype. Clonotypes were aligned to IMGT TRBV, TRBD and TRBJ reference segments using MiTCR v1.1. The analysis was restricted to V-J combinations with a frequency above 0.0001, which together covered about 99% of the repertoires. The TCS score was defined as the ratio of F50 (clonal expansion) to E x V (chaos), calculated using BLOSUM62-based TCRdist between CDR3 peptides within each V-J. Welch's t-statistics and random forest reduced roughly 500 V-J features to roughly 13, which were used in a naive Bayes classifier (R e1071). The public reads were run again by TCRdb, first through fastp at Q25 and then through MiXCR, and only productive beta chains were kept. Identical CDR3 protein sequences are pooled into one entry, listed with their most common genes and DNA. The V and J calls and clone size are TCRdb's, not the authors'. The sample has around 480,000 distinct CDR3 sequences on record, 13% to 15% of them singletons. About 17% of the sample belongs to the ten largest clones.

This clonotype has ten or more counts. No cognate antigen has been identified for it. Base qualities are not provided; no much larger clone lies one nucleotide away. As encoded in the germline V gene (reference sequence), CDR1 is SGHKS while CDR2 is YYEKEE. Spanning cysteine to phenylalanine, the CDR3 consists of 14 amino acids. Of the read, only the CDR3 DNA is kept; its 42 bases are in frame from base 1. The germline ends are 10 bases apart after V is trimmed by 0 bases and J by 6 bases. A patient counted as having stable Graves' hyperthyroidism if no progression to ophthalmopathy occurred over 18 months of follow-up. The hyperthyroidism patients were between 18 and 65 years old and newly diagnosed, with a disease duration of less than 2 months. Any patient with an uncontrolled infection, another autoimmune disease, pregnancy or lactation was excluded. Diagnoses were established on the basis of clinical symptoms, serum thyroxine and TRAb, thyroid ultrasound, and orbital computed tomography. PBMCs were isolated from about 10 ml of fresh peripheral blood by Ficoll-Paque density gradient centrifugation. Total RNA was extracted with Trizol reagent, and quality was checked on an Agilent 2100 Bioanalyzer.

The sample consisted of blood. This sequence was found in a young woman with Graves' hyperthyroidism. The sequence is built from TRBV5-5 and TRBJ1-5, with no reliable assignment of the D segment. The DNA sequence reads TGTGCCAGCAGCTTGGCCGTTTCCGGTCAGCCCCAGCATTTT. It encodes CASSLAVSGQPQHF.